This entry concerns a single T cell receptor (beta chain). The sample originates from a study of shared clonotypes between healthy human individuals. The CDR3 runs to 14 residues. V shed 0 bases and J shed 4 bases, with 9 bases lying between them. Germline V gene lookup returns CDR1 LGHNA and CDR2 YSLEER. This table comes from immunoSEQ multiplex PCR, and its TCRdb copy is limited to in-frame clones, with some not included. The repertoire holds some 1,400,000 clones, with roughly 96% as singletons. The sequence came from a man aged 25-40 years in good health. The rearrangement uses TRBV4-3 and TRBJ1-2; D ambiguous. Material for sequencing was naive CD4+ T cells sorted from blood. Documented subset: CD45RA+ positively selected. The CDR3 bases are TGCGCCAGCAGCCAAGATGTGCGGAGCTATGGCTACACCTTC. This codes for CASSQDVRSYGYTF.